One T cell receptor (beta chain) is described in this entry. This record belongs to a study of CD8+CD57+ T cells in acquired aplastic anemia. Study-level background: Mean DNA quantity obtained from sorted CD4+ and CD8+ cells was 3 to 3.5 ug.

In germline, CDR1 is DFQATT, CDR2 SNEGSKA (reference sequence). The V gene end was trimmed by 6 bases and the J gene end by 4 bases; junction bases not matched to a gene: 7. The CDR3 runs to 16 residues. TCR beta VDJ and CDR3 were profiled, and genomic DNA was the template. TCRdb reprocessed the reads via MiXCR and lists one record per CDR3 protein. The sample lists around 250,000 distinct CDR3 sequences, 56% occurring once. The chain couples TRBV20-1 to TRBJ2-3; TRBD2 agrees at 16 bases. Specimen: sorted CD4+, CD8+, or CD8+CD57+ T cells (not recorded which) from PBMCs. The receptor's source is a human donor with severe aplastic anemia or a healthy control (not recorded which). The DNA for the CDR3 is TGCAGTGCCCCCGGGACTAGCGGGGGGGCCGCAGATACGCAGTATTTT. Amino acids: CSAPGTSGGAADTQYF.